What follows are 14 T cell receptor beta chains derived from one specimen sequenced in a study of T-cell reconstitution after alpha-beta-depleted transplantation in children. Unique molecular identifiers were used in preparing the TCRbeta library. TCRdb independently ran MiXCR on the PCR reads; one entry per CDR3 protein. The sample holds around 480,000 distinct CDR3 sequences, around a third seen once. The sample was PBMCs from the stem cell graft donor, taken from the stem cell graft. The receptors come from a human donor who donated a stem cell graft to a child with aplastic anemia.

The V call is TRBV6-2 or TRBV6-3, the J call TRBJ2-5; 9 bases agree with TRBD1. Germline-derived CDR1 and CDR2 are MNHEY and SVGEGT. V gave up 6 bases and J gave up 5 bases; unmatched junction bases: 10. The CDR3 is 15 amino acids. This chain's CDR3 is CASRDTGGAGETQYF. The CDR3 DNA reads TGTGCCAGCAGGGACACAGGGGGCGCAGGGGAGACCCAGTACTTC.

On this clonotype: One end of the junction does not line up with germline, which may come from a read error. The rearrangement links TRBV4-3 to TRBJ2-1, with a weak D call TRBD1 (5 bases). The CDR3 runs to 11 residues. The germline gives CDR1 LGHNA, CDR2 YSLEER. CDR3 region: CASSRNRRLVF. In nucleotides, the CDR3 is TGCGCCAGCAGTCGTAACAGGCGTCTGGTCTTC.

The chain combines TRBV19 with TRBJ1-2; D is uncertain. Between the trimmed V and J ends, which lost 5 bases and 7 bases, there was a span of 8 bases. CDR1 and CDR2 (germline): LNHDA, SQIVND (reference sequence). The CDR3 runs to 11 residues. The CDR3 DNA reads as TGTGCCAGTAGTGCAGGACCTGGCTACACCTTC. Translating it yields CASSAGPGYTF. Supplemented by reference TRBV19 and TRBJ1-2, the full variable domain reads DGGITQSPKYLFRKEGQNVTLSCEQNLNHDAMYWYRQDPGQGLRLIYYSQIVNDFQKGDIAEGYSVSREKKESFPLTVTSAQKNPTAFYLCASSAGPGYTFGSGTRLTVV.

This chain connects TRBV29-1 to TRBJ1-2; D unclear. V was pared by 4 bases and J by 1 base, with 16 bases between. CDR1 is SQVTM, CDR2 ANQGSEA, per germline. The CDR3 has 15 residues. The CDR3 coding sequence is TGCAGCGTTGGAGTCGGAAGATCGATTAACTATGGCTACACCTTC. This codes for CSVGVGRSINYGYTF.

The chain couples TRBV19 to TRBJ2-5, with 13 bases aligning to TRBD2. Germline CDR1 and CDR2: LNHDA and SQIVND (reference sequence). CDR3 length equals 16 residues. J lost 4 bases, V lost 7 bases, and 9 bases had no gene match. The DNA for the CDR3 is TGTGCCAGTACGCCTGGGGGACTAGCGGGGCCAGAGACCCAGTACTTC. Residues: CASTPGGLAGPETQYF.

In this sample, this clonotype turned up a few times. The J gene is TRBJ1-2, the V gene TRBV12-3 or TRBV12-4, with a possible D match to TRBD1 (6 bases). The CDR3 has 13 residues. The V and J ends lost 3 bases and 4 bases respectively, with 9 bases between them. CDR3 region: CASSFKQGYGYTF. The DNA of the CDR3 is TGTGCCAGCAGTTTCAAACAGGGCTATGGCTACACCTTC.

There are a few counts of this clonotype. The chain joins TRBV29-1 to TRBJ2-7, with a possible D match to TRBD1 (5 bases). This CDR3 comprises 13 residues. Germline V gene data show CDR1 as SQVTM and CDR2 as ANQGSEA. V was shortened by 5 bases and J by 5 bases, with 16 bases between the two germline ends. This chain's CDR3 is CSVRDPGSHEQYV. DNA for the CDR3: TGCAGCGTTCGCGACCCAGGGTCCCACGAGCAGTACGTC.

Only a few counts were recorded for this clonotype. The V and J genes are TRBV12-5 and TRBJ2-5; TRBD1 matches 9 bases. Germline CDR1 reads LGHNT; CDR2 reads FRNRAP. V gave up 6 bases and J gave up 4 bases; unmatched junction bases: 9. The CDR3 runs to 15 residues. This CDR3 is CASGKDRGGRETQYF. The CDR3 nucleotides read TGTGCTAGTGGAAAAGACAGGGGGGGAAGAGAGACCCAGTACTTC.

This chain links TRBV20-1 with TRBJ1-5, with 7 bases lining up with TRBD1. The junction had 14 bases not matched to a gene; V was cut back by 0 bases and J by 6 bases. Germline CDR1 and CDR2: DFQATT and SNEGSKA (reference sequence). The CDR3 runs to 17 residues. The CDR3 spells CSARDHRNGRGGQPQHF. The CDR3 DNA reads as TGCAGTGCTAGAGATCATCGAAATGGCAGGGGGGGTCAGCCCCAGCATTTT.

This clonotype has a handful of counts. The CDR3 is CAITKREGETQYF. CDR3 nucleotide sequence: TGTGCCATCACAAAGCGGGAGGGGGAGACCCAGTACTTC. This chain connects TRBV10-3 to TRBJ2-5; TRBD2 matches 10 bases. Germline values: CDR1 ENHRY, CDR2 SYGVKD. The CDR3 has 13 amino acids. The junction had 4 bases not matched to a gene; V was cut back by 7 bases and J by 5 bases.

V usage is TRBV20-1 and J usage is TRBJ2-6, with D possibly TRBD1 on 6 matching bases. Germline values: CDR1 DFQATT, CDR2 SNEGSKA (reference sequence). Trimming cost V 6 bases and J 2 bases, with 11 bases left between them. This CDR3 spans 14 amino acids. CDR3 nucleotides: TGCAGTGCGCTAAACAGGGCTGGGGCCAACGTCCTGACTTTC. Its translation: CSALNRAGANVLTF.

The DNA for the CDR3 is TGTGCCAGCAGCTCCTTCGCGGGAGATTACAATGAGCAGTTCTTC. Protein: CASSSFAGDYNEQFF. This chain uses TRBV5-6 with TRBJ2-1, with TRBD2 identical over 7 bases. The CDR3 spans 15 residues. With V trimmed by 3 bases and J by 4 bases, 7 bases remained unmatched. Germline values: CDR1 SGHDT, CDR2 YYEEEE.

The J gene is TRBJ2-2, the V gene TRBV6-1; TRBD2 might be the D (6 bases). The V end lost 6 bases, the J end lost 11 bases, and 25 bases lay between the germline ends. Germline CDR1 is MNHNS and CDR2 is SASEGT. The CDR3 totals 16 residues. This CDR3 reads CASRSTGPSATRELFF. DNA for the CDR3: TGTGCCAGCAGGAGTACGGGACCTAGCGCGACGAGAGAGCTGTTTTTT.

CDR3 sequence reads: CASSPSTGTNYGYTF. The CDR3 region has the DNA TGTGCCAGCAGCCCTAGCACAGGAACTAACTATGGCTACACCTTC. The chain joins TRBV7-6 to TRBJ1-2, with D perhaps TRBD1 (5 bases). V lost 5 bases and J 0 bases, leaving 13 bases between the germline ends. The CDR3 is made up of 15 amino acids. From germline, CDR1 is SGHVS and CDR2 FNYEAQ.